This T cell receptor (beta chain) was sequenced during a study of OX40 agonist ivuxolimab in advanced cancers. Study information: Each patient was given ivuxolimab into a vein every 2 weeks, at 0.01 to 10 mg/kg.

In the case of this clone: What it recognizes is unknown.

General study findings and limits: Expanded clones belonging to CD8+ T cells outnumbered, on average, those of CD4+. At 0.1-3.0 mg/kg, partial responders had clonal expansion among the lowest observed. Some nonresponders likewise displayed low normalized T-cell clonal expansion.

The method was immunoSEQ multiplex PCR; TCRdb's version includes in-frame clones alone and lacks a portion of them. The table includes 20,000 to 30,000 clones, roughly three quarters detected once. The TCR was taken from an adult with an advanced solid tumor such as melanoma, head and neck, liver or kidney cancer. Sequences were derived from CD4+ or CD8+ T cells sorted from blood, sampled in a trial of the OX40 agonist ivuxolimab.

The CDR3 protein is CASSLWGTTNEKLFF. As DNA, the CDR3 is TGTGCCAGCAGTCTGTGGGGAACAACTAATGAAAAACTGTTTTTT. This chain connects TRBV5-8 to TRBJ1-4; no clear D. The germline V and J ends were trimmed by 5 bases and 0 bases, with 11 bases remaining between them. This CDR3 spans 15 amino acids. Germline lookup yields CDR1 SGHTS and CDR2 YDEGEE.